This TCR beta chain was identified during a study of blood T cell repertoires in COVID-19 (dated by TCRdb to 2018 to 2021). In terms of the full investigation: Samples from collaborators originated in the United States, Italy and Spain and spanned both the acute and convalescent phases of COVID-19. The material from the prospective study consisted of cDNA or gDNA derived from T cells, B-cell-depleted T cells, or PBMCs. Deeply sampled blood TCRbeta repertoires from subjects exposed to, actively infected with, or recovered from COVID-19 were included in the dataset. The repertoires were made available in a free public database intended to serve as a resource for research on the immune response to SARS-CoV-2. The samples were drawn from the first 160 participants of the ongoing ImmuneRACE study and from over a thousand subjects provided by 6 global collaborators. Nearly every sample came with metadata listing a de-identified subject ID, COVID-19 status, age in years and sex. Where HLA class I and class II types were available, the types were taken from metadata supplied by the sample provider, not from assay-based typing.

TCRbeta CDR3 regions were amplified from genomic DNA by means of the immunoSEQ Assay, a bias-controlled multiplex PCR. Regarding the original processing steps: The number of nucleated cells in each sample was estimated by amplification of reference gene primers within the assay. To quantify the absolute abundance of each unique TCRbeta CDR3 rearrangement, sequence reads were collapsed and filtered. For each sample, productive Simpson clonality was calculated by taking the square root of Simpson's diversity index across productive rearrangements. This is the immuneACCESS table as TCRdb keeps it, with only in-frame sequences that have V and J called. A part of the clones is gone; compared with another copy, unresolved V genes explain less than half, and the rest is unexplained. V, J and clone size were drawn from that table, and D and trimming were deduced from the DNA. For this sample there are about 230,000 clones; about 90% appear just once. Roughly 2.5% of the sample lies in the top ten.

About this clone: The antigen it binds to is not known. No base quality information exists; no much larger clone differs at one position.

From cysteine to phenylalanine, the CDR3 is 13 amino acids long. Just the 39-base CDR3 DNA is kept, in frame starting at base 1. The germline V gene (reference sequence) yields LNHDA for CDR1 and SQIVND for CDR2. The collaborating institutions used their own protocols to collect whole blood in K2EDTA tubes. Collaborator samples were shipped for TCRbeta analysis as frozen whole blood, isolated PBMCs, or DNA extracted from either sample type. Broad study findings and their caveats: Clinical and demographic metadata were provided uncurated, with the amount varying by source and participant.

The sequence is built from TRBV19 and TRBJ1-1, with 7 bases aligning to TRBD1. The TCR was taken from a woman between 55 and 75 years old with acute or convalescent COVID-19. Material for sequencing was peripheral blood. CDR3 loop: CATQGQLNTEAFF. The nucleotides read TGTGCAACCCAGGGACAGTTGAACACTGAAGCTTTCTTT.